Listed below are T cell receptor beta chains from one sample, sequenced in a study of T-cell reconstitution after alpha-beta-depleted transplantation in children. From the PCR reads, TCRdb called clonotypes with MiXCR, one entry per CDR3 protein. The sample comprises about 580,000 distinct CDR3 sequences, roughly 30% of which are singletons, and 35% to 40% rests with the top ten. This sample comprised PBMCs, obtained before TCRalphabeta/CD19-depleted stem cell transplant. The receptors originated from a boy under three years old with Wiskott-Aldrich syndrome, due to receive a stem cell transplant. The CDR3 runs from the conserved cysteine through the conserved F or W. D genes are given only for firm matches. A row's size may be missing; if present it is once, few, many or a size class.

TRBD2	few	TRBJ2-7	TRBV13	CASSLGREGRYEQYF	TGTGCCAGCAGCTTAGGGCGGGAGGGCCGCTACGAGCAGTACTTC
-	-	TRBJ2-7	TRBV12-3/TRBV12-4	CASSSKRSAGEQYF	TGTGCCAGCAGCTCCAAGAGGAGCGCGGGCGAGCAGTACTTC
-	-	TRBJ2-1	TRBV11-2	CASTLGTVYNEQFF	TGTGCCAGCACCCTAGGGACGGTATACAATGAGCAGTTCTTC
-	-	TRBJ2-3	TRBV5-1	CASSNTPTSTDTQYF	TGCGCCAGCAGTAATACACCGACTAGCACAGATACGCAGTATTTT
-	-	TRBJ1-2	TRBV5-1	CASSLAPFYGYTF	TGCGCCAGCAGCTTGGCTCCTTTCTATGGCTACACCTTC
TRBD1	few	TRBJ2-1	TRBV5-1	CASSLETGKFF	TGCGCCAGCAGCCTCGAGACAGGGAAGTTCTTC
-	few	TRBJ2-1	TRBV24-1	CATSDLNRAQQFF	TGTGCCACCAGTGATTTGAATAGGGCACAGCAGTTCTTC
-	few	TRBJ2-2	TRBV5-1	CASSLAPGALTGELFF	TGCGCCAGCAGCTTGGCGCCCGGGGCGCTCACCGGGGAGCTGTTTTTT
TRBD2	few	TRBJ2-3	TRBV20-1	CSATSFRAGGTDTQYF	TGCAGTGCTACATCCTTCCGAGCGGGGGGCACAGATACGCAGTATTTT
-	few	TRBJ2-7	TRBV10-3	CAISEALTTREQYF	TGTGCCATCAGTGAGGCACTCACGACCCGCGAGCAGTACTTC
TRBD2	-	TRBJ2-3	TRBV12-3/TRBV12-4	CASSTRTSGKGNTQYF	TGTGCCAGCAGTACCCGGACTAGCGGGAAGGGGAATACGCAGTATTTT
TRBD1	once	TRBJ1-1	TRBV4-1	CASSPVGQGYARGNTEAFF	TGCGCCAGCAGCCCCGTCGGACAGGGCTACGCGCGGGGGAACACTGAAGCTTTCTTT
-	-	TRBJ2-5	TRBV9	CASSVVGGGETQYF	TGTGCCAGCAGCGTAGTAGGGGGTGGAGAGACCCAGTACTTC
-	few	TRBJ2-2	TRBV11-2	CASSLGLGNTGELFF	TGTGCCAGCAGCTTAGGCCTCGGCAACACCGGGGAGCTGTTTTTT
-	-	TRBJ2-7	TRBV12-3/TRBV12-4	CASSFSEGSEQYF	TGTGCCAGCAGTTTCTCCGAGGGTTCCGAGCAGTACTTC
TRBD2	-	TRBJ2-7	TRBV2	CASRASGNSYEQYF	TGTGCCAGCAGGGCTAGCGGGAACTCCTACGAGCAGTACTTC
TRBD2	few	TRBJ2-5	TRBV15	CATSRDRLAGVETQYF	TGTGCCACCAGCAGAGACCGACTAGCGGGAGTGGAGACCCAGTACTTC
TRBD2	-	TRBJ2-3	TRBV10-2	CASRDLAGVMSDTQYF	TGCGCCAGCAGGGATCTAGCGGGAGTGATGTCAGATACGCAGTATTTT
TRBD1	few	TRBJ2-7	TRBV5-1	CASSLGDRGPVEQYF	TGCGCCAGCAGCTTGGGGGACAGGGGGCCGGTCGAGCAGTACTTC
TRBD1	-	TRBJ1-1	TRBV29-1	CSAQTGANTEAFF	TGCAGCGCACAGACAGGGGCGAACACTGAAGCTTTCTTT
-	few	TRBJ2-2	TRBV7-8	CASSLIGREGAGELFF	TGTGCCAGCAGCTTAATTGGCAGGGAGGGGGCCGGGGAGCTGTTTTTT
-	-	TRBJ2-1	TRBV20-1	CSARANNEQFF	TGCAGTGCTAGAGCGAACAATGAGCAGTTCTTC